These 16 T cell receptor beta chains were all obtained from the same sample, sequenced in a study of metastatic and nonmetastatic thyroid tumors. TCRdb called clones again from the PCR reads with MiXCR. The data contain 30,000 or so clones, about 19% of them singletons. Each patient went into thyroid surgery without having received any treatment. The sample consisted of blood. All receptors come from a female donor with papillary thyroid cancer or a benign thyroid nodule (not recorded which). Some clones in this sample may be carry-over from other donors' samples.

This clone was seen a few times. The chain joins TRBV6-1 to TRBJ2-6; possible D gene TRBD2, 7 bases. The V gene lost 10 bases and the J gene lost 2 bases, with 21 bases spanning the gap. The CDR3 is made up of 17 amino acids. Germline V gene data show CDR1 as MNHNS and CDR2 as SASEGT. The CDR3 bases are TGTGCCACCGCGGGGGAGCAGGGGAGGCCTGGGGCCAACGTCCTGACTTTC. Protein product: CATAGEQGRPGANVLTF.

This clone has a count of ten or more. The chain is built from TRBV12-3 or TRBV12-4 and TRBJ2-5; D possibly matches TRBD1 or TRBD2 (7 bases each). With 5 bases removed from V and 5 bases from J, the gap between germline ends came to 18 bases. This CDR3 spans 15 amino acids. The CDR3 sequence: CASSQGGGPWETQYF. The CDR3 DNA is TGTGCCAGCAGTCAGGGGGGGGGGCCATGGGAGACCCAGTACTTC.

This clone is categorized as medium-sized. No DNA is shown, since the ends of the CDR3 on it are uncertain; the CDR3 is the one TCRdb lists. This chain connects TRBV5-1 to TRBJ2-2. In germline, CDR1 is SGHRS, CDR2 YFSETQ. The CDR3 numbers 17 amino acids, ends counted. This CDR3 is CASSFGQGHSNTGELFF.

This clone was counted only a few times. A much bigger clone sits one base away, suggesting this may be a read error. The CDR3 does not end in the conserved phenylalanine or tryptophan, so this is likely a read error. V is TRBV14 and J is TRBJ1-4; D is uncertain. The CDR3 sequence is 13 residues long. V was shortened by 0 bases and J by 7 bases, with 6 bases between the two germline ends. The V gene's germline CDR1 is SGHDN and CDR2 FVKESK. In DNA form, the CDR3 reads TGTGCCAGCAGCCAAGATCTGGGTGAAAAACTGTTTCTT. Its translation is CASSQDLGEKLFL.

This clone is medium-sized within its sample. The chain employs TRBV3-1 and TRBJ2-7; 7 bases line up with TRBD1. The germline CDR1 and CDR2 sequences are LGHDT and YNNKEL (reference sequence). This CDR3 is built from 13 residues. V shed 6 bases, J shed 2 bases, and the junction held 4 bases outside the gene matches. CDR3 residues: CASSPTGAYEQYF. In DNA form, the CDR3 reads TGTGCCAGCAGTCCTACAGGGGCCTACGAGCAGTACTTC.

This clone was detected ten times or more. This may arise from a read error, as a much more abundant clone is one base away. Distinct nucleotide sequences in the sample also encode this CDR3. The chain joins TRBV5-6 to TRBJ1-1, with D maybe TRBD1 (5 bases). The germline V gene encodes CDR1 SGHDT and CDR2 YYEEEE. CDR3 length: 13 amino acids. The CDR3: CASSEVGRLEAFF. CDR3 coding DNA: TGTGCCAGTTCGGAGGTGGGACGTTTAGAAGCTTTCTTC. Filled out from reference TRBV5-6 and TRBJ1-1, the complete variable domain reads DAGVTQSPTHLIKTRGQQVTLRCSPKSGHDTVSWYQQALGQGPQFIFQYYEEEERQRGNFPDRFSGHQFPNYSSELNVNALLLGDSALYLCASSEVGRLEAFFGQGTRLTVV.

This clone was seen only a few times. The V gene is TRBV28, the J gene TRBJ2-3; tentatively, D is TRBD1 (6 bases). The V gene lost 6 bases and the J gene lost 8 bases, with 18 bases spanning the gap. Germline assignment: CDR1 MDHEN and CDR2 SYDVKM. The CDR3 has 14 amino acids. The CDR3 region is CASSFHTGWGTQYF. In DNA form, the CDR3 reads TGTGCCAGCAGCTTCCATACAGGGTGGGGTACGCAGTATTTT.

There are a few counts of this clone. The gene calls are TRBV5-1 and TRBJ2-3; D is undetermined. There are 13 residues in the CDR3. The V gene's germline CDR1 is SGHRS and CDR2 YFSETQ. Deletions cut 3 bases from V and 6 bases from J, with 11 bases between. CDR3 protein: CASSYGRSDTQYF. The CDR3 DNA sequence: TGCGCCAGCAGCTACGGGCGTTCGGATACGCAGTATTTT.

The chain couples TRBV28 to TRBJ2-7; D uncertain. The V end lost 5 bases, the J end lost 2 bases, and 13 bases lay between the germline ends. This CDR3 is built from 14 residues. Germline-derived CDR1 and CDR2 are MDHEN and SYDVKM. The chain's CDR3 is CASSPFTVTYEQYF. The CDR3 DNA reads TGTGCCAGCAGTCCTTTCACTGTTACCTACGAGCAGTACTTC.

As to this clone: Given the absence of the conserved phenylalanine or tryptophan at the CDR3 end, a read error is likely. V and J are TRBV7-8 and TRBJ1-2; D remains unclear. Trimming left V 1 base short and J 8 bases short, with 17 bases between. CDR1 and CDR2 from the germline V gene are SGHVS and FQNEAQ. This CDR3 spans 15 amino acids. CDR3: CASSLGFLAGEGYTI. CDR3 in DNA: TGTGCCAGCAGCTTAGGGTTTCTGGCAGGAGAAGGCTACACCATC.

This clone was found a few times. One end of the junction is discordant with germline, which a read error may explain. The chain combines TRBV12-3 or TRBV12-4 with TRBJ2-3, with 9 bases matching TRBD1. This CDR3 spans 16 amino acids. The CDR3 DNA is TGTGCCAGCATTCCACAGGGGGCAGATGGCACACATACGCAGTATTTT. Translating gives CASIPQGADGTHTQYF.

About this clone: A much bigger clone sits one base away, suggesting this may be a read error. The genes are TRBV6-1 and TRBJ1-1; TRBD1 matches 10 bases. The CDR3 consists of 15 residues. CDR1 MNHNS and CDR2 SASEGT come from the germline V gene. CDR3 in DNA: TGTGCCAGCAGTGAGTTGGACAGGGGGAACACTGGAGCTTTCTTT. Encoded protein: CASSELDRGNTGAFF.

The chain combines TRBV5-4 with TRBJ2-7; TRBD2 matches at 8 bases. CDR3 length: 14 residues. V shed 4 bases and J 0 bases; nucleotides not matched to a gene: 3. Germline V gene lookup returns CDR1 SGHNT and CDR2 YYREEE (reference sequence). CDR3: CASSRTSRSYEQYF. The CDR3, as DNA: TGTGCCAGCAGCCGGACTAGCCGCTCCTACGAGCAGTACTTC. Full variable domain (missing parts from reference TRBV5-4 and TRBJ2-7): ETGVTQSPTHLIKTRGQQVTLRCSSQSGHNTVSWYQQALGQGPQFIFQYYREEENGRGNFPPRFSGLQFPNYSSELNVNALELDDSALYLCASSRTSRSYEQYFGPGTRLTVT.

This clone was seen repeatedly, ten times or more. The gene calls are TRBV19 and TRBJ1-2; D is perhaps TRBD1 (5 bases). In germline, CDR1 is LNHDA, CDR2 SQIVND (reference sequence). The CDR3 totals 13 residues. V was cut by 0 bases and J by 6 bases, with 8 bases left in between. The CDR3 DNA reads as TGTGCCAGTAGTATAGACGGGGCCAATGGCTACACCTTC. Its translation: CASSIDGANGYTF. The complete variable domain, with remaining parts taken from reference TRBV19 and TRBJ1-2, reads DGGITQSPKYLFRKEGQNVTLSCEQNLNHDAMYWYRQDPGQGLRLIYYSQIVNDFQKGDIAEGYSVSREKKESFPLTVTSAQKNPTAFYLCASSIDGANGYTFGSGTRLTVV.

The chain couples TRBV20-1 to TRBJ2-3; no definite D call. The CDR3 extends over 13 amino acids. V dropped 0 bases and J dropped 0 bases, with 4 bases sitting between them. The germline V gene has CDR1 DFQATT and CDR2 SNEGSKA (reference sequence). The CDR3 DNA sequence: TGCAGTGCTAGAGATCCTAGCACAGATACGCAGTATTTT. Its translation is CSARDPSTDTQYF.

This clone was seen many times. The V and J genes are TRBV13 and TRBJ2-7, with D perhaps TRBD2 (6 bases). The germline CDR1 and CDR2 sequences are PRHDT and FYEKMQ (reference sequence). This CDR3 spans 14 amino acids. V was pared by 5 bases and J by 5 bases, with 16 bases between. Here the CDR3 reads CASSPAGSRHEQYF. CDR3 sequence (DNA): TGTGCCAGCAGCCCAGCGGGTTCGCGGCACGAGCAGTACTTC.